A selection of T cell receptor beta chains follows, all from one sample in a study of T cell repertoires in cytomegalovirus infection. The antigens of these receptors remain unknown. One entry per CDR3 protein results from TCRdb running MiXCR on the reads. This table holds hundreds of thousands of distinct CDR3 sequences, about 33% found once. The specimen comprised cultured PBMCs, sampled from culture after CMV antigen stimulation. These receptors were obtained from a human donor in good health (CMV status not recorded). Some clones in this sample may be carry-over from other donors' samples. CDR3s include the opening cysteine and the closing phenylalanine or tryptophan. D genes are given only for firm matches. Only some rows state a clone size, as once, few, many or a class for expanded clones.

abundance	d_gene	v_gene	j_gene	CDR3aa	CDR3nt
few	NA	TRBV12-3/TRBV12-4	TRBJ2-7	CASRSQGDPCPYF	TGTGCCAGCAGGTCTCAGGGTGACCCTTGTCCGTACTTC
few	TRBD2	TRBV7-3	TRBJ2-5	CASSPRGLAGGITRETQYF	TGTGCCAGCAGCCCAAGAGGACTAGCGGGAGGTATTACGCGAGAGACCCAGTACTTC
NA	TRBD2	TRBV12-5	TRBJ2-1	CASGGLAGVIDEQFF	TGTGCTAGTGGGGGACTAGCGGGAGTAATAGATGAGCAGTTCTTC
few	NA	TRBV7-6	TRBJ2-1	CASSPQGAEIYNEQFF	TGTGCCAGCAGCCCCCAAGGAGCGGAAATCTACAATGAGCAGTTCTTC
NA	TRBD1	TRBV5-1	TRBJ1-2	CASSSSRDRGDYGYTF	TGCGCCAGCAGCTCAAGCAGGGACAGGGGTGACTATGGCTACACCTTC
NA	NA	TRBV20-1	TRBJ2-1	CSARAWDRLAHEQFF	TGCAGTGCTAGAGCTTGGGACAGACTAGCCCATGAGCAGTTCTTC
once	TRBD2	TRBV7-2	TRBJ2-1	CASSLARLAGGHNEQFF	TGTGCCAGCAGCTTAGCGCGGCTAGCGGGAGGGCACAATGAGCAGTTCTTC
few	NA	TRBV7-2	TRBJ2-7	CASSLEEAHEQYF	TGTGCCAGCAGCTTAGAGGAGGCCCACGAGCAGTACTTC
NA	NA	TRBV7-2	TRBJ2-2	CASSFQRSNTGVLFF	TGTGCCAGCAGCTTCCAGCGGTCTAACACCGGGGTGCTGTTTTTT
few	TRBD1	TRBV10-3	TRBJ2-4	CAIRPGTGENIQYF	TGTGCCATCAGACCCGGGACAGGGGAGAACATTCAGTACTTC
NA	NA	TRBV12-3/TRBV12-4	TRBJ2-3	CASSLTGLRTDTQYF	TGTGCCAGCAGTCTAACGGGCCTTAGGACAGATACGCAGTATTTT
NA	TRBD2	TRBV28	TRBJ2-7	CASTPGLREQYF	TGTGCCAGCACCCCGGGACTACGCGAGCAGTACTTC
NA	TRBD1	TRBV10-3	TRBJ1-2	CAIRRDSTNYGYTF	TGTGCCATCAGGCGGGACAGCACTAACTATGGCTACACCTTC
NA	TRBD2	TRBV7-9	TRBJ2-2	CASSIPGLAGLAGELFF	TGTGCCAGCAGCATCCCGGGACTAGCGGGGCTGGCCGGGGAGCTGTTTTTT
NA	NA	TRBV7-9	TRBJ1-1	CASSPGRSGTEAFF	TGTGCCAGCAGCCCTGGACGGTCTGGGACTGAAGCTTTCTTT
NA	NA	TRBV6-4	TRBJ1-5	CASSERDNQPQHF	TGTGCCAGCAGTGAGAGGGACAATCAGCCCCAGCATTTT
NA	TRBD2	TRBV11-3	TRBJ2-5	CASSALAERETQYF	TGTGCCAGCAGCGCCCTAGCGGAAAGGGAGACCCAGTACTTC
few	TRBD2	TRBV6-2/TRBV6-3	TRBJ2-2	CASSPRGLAVANTGELFF	TGTGCCAGCAGCCCTCGAGGACTAGCGGTCGCGAACACCGGGGAGCTGTTTTTT
few	NA	TRBV7-8	TRBJ2-4	CASSLGSRKQNIQYF	TGTGCCAGCAGCCTAGGCTCCCGGAAGCAAAACATTCAGTACTTC
NA	NA	TRBV20-1	TRBJ2-5	CSARDPGAGETQYF	TGCAGTGCTAGAGATCCCGGGGCGGGAGAGACCCAGTACTTC
NA	NA	TRBV11-2	TRBJ1-4	CASRLGPVDEKLFF	TGTGCCAGCAGGCTCGGGCCTGTAGATGAAAAACTGTTTTTT
many	NA	TRBV7-2	TRBJ1-5	CASSLYRGGYQPQHF	TGTGCCAGCAGCTTGTATAGGGGAGGGTACCAGCCCCAGCATTTT
many	TRBD2	TRBV7-2	TRBJ2-1	CASSPRPSGEQFF	TGTGCCAGCAGCCCAAGGCCTAGCGGTGAGCAGTTCTTC
NA	TRBD1	TRBV4-1	TRBJ1-4	CASSRTQGAVRDDEKLFF	TGCGCCAGCAGCCGAACACAGGGGGCGGTAAGGGACGACGAAAAACTGTTTTTT
NA	NA	TRBV19	TRBJ2-5	CASAQGGARGKETQYF	TGTGCCAGCGCGCAAGGAGGAGCCCGTGGCAAGGAGACCCAGTACTTC
few	TRBD1	TRBV7-2	TRBJ1-2	CASSRGQEKGYTF	TGTGCCAGCAGCCGGGGACAGGAAAAGGGCTACACCTTC
NA	TRBD2	TRBV7-2	TRBJ2-7	CASSLPGLGTYEQYF	TGTGCCAGCAGCTTACCGGGACTAGGGACCTACGAGCAGTACTTC
few	NA	TRBV7-2	TRBJ1-5	CASSSRGYQPQHF	TGTGCCAGCAGCTCCAGGGGATACCAGCCCCAGCATTTT
NA	TRBD1	TRBV6-8	TRBJ2-5	CASSSPRGQGMKTQYF	TGTGCCAGCAGTTCCCCTCGGGGACAGGGGATGAAGACCCAGTACTTC
NA	NA	TRBV28	TRBJ2-4	CASSWGTFSRNIQYF	TGTGCCAGCAGCTGGGGAACATTTTCCCGGAACATTCAGTACTTC
NA	NA	TRBV19	TRBJ2-1	CASSIVGGSSYNEQFF	TGTGCCAGTAGTATAGTTGGGGGGAGCTCCTACAATGAGCAGTTCTTC
NA	NA	TRBV15	TRBJ2-4	CATSPLGAGNAKNIQYF	TGTGCCACCAGCCCCCTGGGGGCAGGGAATGCCAAAAACATTCAGTACTTC
few	NA	TRBV27	TRBJ2-1	CASSLSRNEQFF	TGTGCCAGCAGTTTAAGCCGCAATGAGCAGTTCTTC
NA	TRBD2	TRBV30	TRBJ2-1	CAWRRGRAGGGVNEQFF	TGTGCCTGGAGACGCGGGAGGGCCGGGGGTGGGGTGAATGAGCAGTTCTTC
few	NA	TRBV7-2	TRBJ1-2	CASSHTKGGYTF	TGTGCCAGCAGCCATACTAAGGGTGGCTACACCTTC
few	NA	TRBV6-5	TRBJ1-5	CASSYSGGVSEPQHF	TGTGCCAGCAGTTACTCGGGAGGGGTGAGCGAGCCCCAGCATTTT
NA	NA	TRBV25-1	TRBJ1-1	CASGEYGNTEAFF	TGTGCCAGCGGAGAGTATGGGAACACTGAAGCTTTCTTT
NA	NA	TRBV7-8	TRBJ1-5	CASSLDRVGGQPQHF	TGTGCCAGCAGCTTAGATAGGGTAGGCGGCCAGCCCCAGCATTTT
few	TRBD2	TRBV28	TRBJ2-3	CASSPPGLAGSTDTQYF	TGTGCCAGCAGTCCCCCCGGACTAGCGGGTAGCACAGATACGCAGTATTTT
NA	TRBD2	TRBV6-5	TRBJ2-1	CASSRLAGAGNEQFF	TGTGCCAGCAGCCGACTAGCGGGAGCGGGTAATGAGCAGTTCTTC
NA	NA	TRBV19	TRBJ1-1	CASRSHHVGDTEAFF	TGTGCCAGTCGTTCACATCATGTAGGGGACACTGAAGCTTTCTTT
many	NA	TRBV7-2	TRBJ2-3	CASSLPSEGGTDTQYF	TGTGCCAGCAGCTTACCGTCCGAGGGTGGCACAGATACGCAGTATTTT
NA	NA	TRBV5-5	TRBJ2-2	CASSWDVDTGELFF	TGTGCCAGCAGCTGGGACGTGGACACCGGGGAGCTGTTTTTT